This TCR beta chain was found in a study of early T cells in non-severe SARS-CoV-2 infection. Study-level background: Alpha and beta chains were unpaired, from unsorted whole-blood bulk RNA.

This clonotype was found many times. Unique molecular identifier tags were affixed to discrete cDNA molecules. MiXCR was run by TCRdb on the 5' RACE reads, yielding one entry per CDR3 protein. Here the sample spans approximately 37,000 distinct CDR3 sequences, roughly 5.4% being singletons. Germline V CDR1 and CDR2: MRHNA, SNTAGT. The CDR3 covers 14 residues. The V gene end was trimmed by 6 bases and the J gene end by 7 bases; junction bases not matched to a gene: 9. This sequence was found in an adult who was a healthcare worker with PCR-confirmed SARS-CoV-2 infection or an uninfected control (not recorded which). The source material was whole blood, sampled at baseline. The genes are TRBV6-4 and TRBJ1-2, with 9 bases identical to TRBD1. The CDR3, as DNA: TGTGCCAGCAGACAACCGGGACAGGGAAGTGGCTACACCTTC. Protein: CASRQPGQGSGYTF.